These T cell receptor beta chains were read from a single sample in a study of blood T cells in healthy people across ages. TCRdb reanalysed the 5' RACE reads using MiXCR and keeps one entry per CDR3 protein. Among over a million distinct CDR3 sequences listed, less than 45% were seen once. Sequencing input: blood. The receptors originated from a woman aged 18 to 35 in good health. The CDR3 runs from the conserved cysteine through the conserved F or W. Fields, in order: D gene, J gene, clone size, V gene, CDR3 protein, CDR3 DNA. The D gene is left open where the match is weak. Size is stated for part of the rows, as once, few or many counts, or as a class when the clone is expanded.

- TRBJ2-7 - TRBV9 CASSAERYSYEQYF TGTGCCAGCAGCGCGGAGCGGTACTCCTACGAGCAGTACTTC
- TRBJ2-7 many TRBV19 CASSIQGYEQYF TGTGCCAGCAGTATTCAGGGATACGAGCAGTACTTC
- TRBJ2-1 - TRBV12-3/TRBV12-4 CANSLGVQPPQVEQFF TGTGCCAACAGTTTGGGGGTGCAGCCGCCTCAGGTAGAGCAGTTCTTC
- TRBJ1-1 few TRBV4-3 CASSQGIGEAFF TGCGCCAGCAGCCAGGGGATTGGTGAAGCTTTCTTT
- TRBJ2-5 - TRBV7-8 CASSSNIVSTGSETQYF TGTGCCAGCAGCTCTAACATCGTCTCGACAGGTTCAGAGACCCAGTACTTC
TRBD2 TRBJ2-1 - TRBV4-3 CASSQGTSGNNEQFF TGTGCCAGCAGCCAAGGGACTAGCGGGAACAATGAGCAGTTCTTC
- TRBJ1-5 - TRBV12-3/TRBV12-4 CASSLVGYRNQPQHF TGTGCCAGCAGTTTGGTGGGATACCGCAATCAGCCCCAGCATTTT
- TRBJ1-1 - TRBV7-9 CASSLSRFGDMNTEAFF TGTGCCAGCAGCTTATCCAGGTTTGGGGATATGAACACTGAAGCTTTCTTT
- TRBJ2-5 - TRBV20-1 CSASKGVEETQYF TGCAGTGCTAGTAAAGGGGTGGAAGAGACCCAGTACTTC
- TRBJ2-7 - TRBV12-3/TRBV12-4 CASSFRRCEQYF TGTGCCAGCAGTTTTAGGCGGTGTGAGCAGTACTTC
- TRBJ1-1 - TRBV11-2 CASSLHRAGTEAFF TGTGCCAGCAGCTTACACAGGGCTGGCACTGAAGCTTTCTTT
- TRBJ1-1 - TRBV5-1 CASSLGADQAFF TGCGCCAGCAGCTTGGGGGCAGATCAAGCTTTCTTT
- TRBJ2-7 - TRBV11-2 CASSVRVLYEQYF TGTGCCAGCAGCGTCCGGGTCTTATACGAGCAGTACTTC